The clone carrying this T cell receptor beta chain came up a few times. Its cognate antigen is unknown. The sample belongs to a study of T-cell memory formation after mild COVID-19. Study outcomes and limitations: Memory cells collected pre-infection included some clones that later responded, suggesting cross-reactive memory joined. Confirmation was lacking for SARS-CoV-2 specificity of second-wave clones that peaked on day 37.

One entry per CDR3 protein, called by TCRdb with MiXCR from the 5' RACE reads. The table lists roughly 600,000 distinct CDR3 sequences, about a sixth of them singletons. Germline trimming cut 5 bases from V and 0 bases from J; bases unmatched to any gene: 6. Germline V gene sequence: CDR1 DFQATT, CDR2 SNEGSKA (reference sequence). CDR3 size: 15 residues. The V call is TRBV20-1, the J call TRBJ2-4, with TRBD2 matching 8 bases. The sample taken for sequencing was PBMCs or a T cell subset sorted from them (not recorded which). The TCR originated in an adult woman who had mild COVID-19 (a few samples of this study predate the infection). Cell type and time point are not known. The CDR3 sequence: CSAFSGAIAKNIQYF. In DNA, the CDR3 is TGCAGTGCTTTTAGCGGGGCTATAGCCAAAAACATTCAGTACTTC.